The 6 T cell receptor beta chains below all came from one sample that was sequenced in a study of T cells in Graves' hyperthyroidism and ophthalmopathy. TCR beta CDR3 region amplification was performed from RNA transcripts. A set of HTBI primers served as the primers for a first-round RT-PCR of the TCR CDR3. TCRdb re-called the multiplex PCR reads through MiXCR, storing one row per CDR3 protein. The sample records some 50,000 distinct CDR3 sequences, roughly half being singletons. The sequenced material came from blood. Receptor source: a woman aged 45 to 65 with Graves' ophthalmopathy.

This clonotype is medium-sized by share. The genes are TRBV10-2 and TRBJ2-7; 8 nucleotides align to TRBD1. Germline CDR1 reads WSHSY; CDR2 reads SAAADI. The CDR3 contains 13 residues. V trimming: 5 bases; J trimming: 2 bases; junction bases outside the gene matches: 2. CDR3 bases: TGCGCCAGCAGTCCGGGACAGGCCTACGAGCAGTACTTC. This translates into CASSPGQAYEQYF.

In its sample, this clonotype was seen a few times. The CDR3 sequence is CASSYPPGLAPPHYTGELFF. CDR3 in DNA: TGTGCCAGCAGTTACCCACCGGGACTAGCGCCTCCTCACTACACCGGGGAGCTGTTTTTT. This rearrangement joins TRBV6-7 to TRBJ2-2, with 10 bases lining up with TRBD2. TRBV6-7 is reported as an ORF; its role is uncertain. The CDR3 sequence is 20 residues long. Losses at the gene ends were 2 bases for V and 3 bases for J; bases not matched to a gene: 15.

The V gene is TRBV7-3, the J gene TRBJ2-1, with 10 positions matching TRBD2. The junction had 9 bases not matched to a gene; V was cut back by 4 bases and J by 9 bases. CDR3 length: 15 amino acids. Germline CDR1 reads SGHTA; CDR2 reads FQGTGA. The CDR3 region is CASSYSGLANGEQFF. In DNA form, the CDR3 reads TGTGCCAGCAGCTATTCGGGACTAGCGAATGGTGAGCAGTTCTTC.

This clonotype was picked up many times. The J gene is TRBJ1-2, the V gene TRBV28; 7 nucleotides match TRBD1. The V gene's germline CDR1 is MDHEN and CDR2 SYDVKM. Trimming took 2 bases from V and 8 from J; bases not matched to a gene: 8. There are 14 residues in the CDR3. CDR3 sequence reads: CASSLRQGGDGYTF. In DNA, the CDR3 is TGTGCCAGCAGTTTAAGACAGGGAGGGGACGGCTACACCTTC.

The gene calls are TRBV4-1 and TRBJ2-7; TRBD1 matches 7 bases. The CDR3 runs to 14 residues. The V and J ends lost 4 bases and 0 bases, in that order; junction bases with no gene match: 3. CDR1 and CDR2 from the germline V gene are MGHRA and YSYEKL. The CDR3 spells CASSPGTASYEQYF. The CDR3, as DNA: TGCGCCAGCAGCCCCGGGACAGCCTCCTACGAGCAGTACTTC.

This clonotype has ten or more counts. This chain links TRBV20-1 with TRBJ2-2; weak D call: TRBD1 (5 bases). Germline V lookup: CDR1 DFQATT, CDR2 SNEGSKA (reference sequence). Trimming took 3 bases from V and 4 from J, leaving 27 bases between them. The CDR3 sequence is 19 residues long. The CDR3 coding sequence is TGCAGTGCTAGGGTTTTGGGCAGTGGAATCAGGGATCGCACCGGGGAGCTGTTTTTT. Translating gives CSARVLGSGIRDRTGELFF.